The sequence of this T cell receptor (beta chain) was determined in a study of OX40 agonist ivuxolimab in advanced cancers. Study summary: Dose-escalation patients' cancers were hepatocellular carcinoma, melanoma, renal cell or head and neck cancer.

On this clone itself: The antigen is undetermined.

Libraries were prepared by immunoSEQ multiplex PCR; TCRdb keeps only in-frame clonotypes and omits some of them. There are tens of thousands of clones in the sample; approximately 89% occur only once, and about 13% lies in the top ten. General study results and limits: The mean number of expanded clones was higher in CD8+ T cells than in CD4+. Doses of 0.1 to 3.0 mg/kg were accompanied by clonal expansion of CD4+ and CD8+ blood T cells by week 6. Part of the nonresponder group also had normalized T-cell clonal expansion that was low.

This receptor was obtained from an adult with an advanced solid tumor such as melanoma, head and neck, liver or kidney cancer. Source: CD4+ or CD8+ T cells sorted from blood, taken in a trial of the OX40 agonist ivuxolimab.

The CDR3 loop reads CASRESFSTQSRANVLTF. The CDR3 coding sequence is TGTGCAAGTCGCGAGTCGTTCTCCACACAAAGTCGGGCCAACGTCCTGACTTTC. V usage is TRBV12-2 and J usage is TRBJ2-6. TRBV12-2 is given as a pseudogene. CDR3 length equals 18 residues.